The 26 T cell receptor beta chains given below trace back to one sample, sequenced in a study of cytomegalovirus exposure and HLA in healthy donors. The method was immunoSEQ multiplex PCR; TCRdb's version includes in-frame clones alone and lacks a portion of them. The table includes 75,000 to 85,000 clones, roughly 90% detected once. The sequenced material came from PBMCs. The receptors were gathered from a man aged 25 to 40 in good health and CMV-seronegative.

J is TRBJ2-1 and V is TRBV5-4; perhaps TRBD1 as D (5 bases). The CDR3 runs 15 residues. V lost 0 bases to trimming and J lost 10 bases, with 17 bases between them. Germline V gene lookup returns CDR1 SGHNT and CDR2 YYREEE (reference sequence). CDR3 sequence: CASSLGVGAEKEQFF. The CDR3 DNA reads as TGTGCCAGCAGCTTGGGGGTAGGGGCGGAAAAGGAGCAGTTCTTC.

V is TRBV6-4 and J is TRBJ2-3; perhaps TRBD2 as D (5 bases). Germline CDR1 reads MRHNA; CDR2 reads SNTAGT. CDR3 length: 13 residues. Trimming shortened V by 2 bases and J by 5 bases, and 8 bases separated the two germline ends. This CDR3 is CASSDEGEDTQYF. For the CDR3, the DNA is TGTGCCAGCAGTGACGAGGGAGAAGATACGCAGTATTTT.

The CDR3 DNA follows: TGTGCCAGCAGCACCTGGGACAGGGGCTCCTATAATTCACCCCTCCACTTT. This codes for CASSTWDRGSYNSPLHF. V is TRBV5-4 and J is TRBJ1-6, with TRBD1 matching 10 bases. The CDR3 loop spans 17 amino acids. J was trimmed by 0 bases and V by 4 bases; bases with no gene match: 4. Germline-derived CDR1 and CDR2 are SGHNT and YYREEE (reference sequence).

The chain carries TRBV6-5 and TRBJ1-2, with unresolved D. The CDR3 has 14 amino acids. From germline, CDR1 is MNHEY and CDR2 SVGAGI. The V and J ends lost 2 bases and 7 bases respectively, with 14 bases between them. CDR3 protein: CASSYDLFSGGYTF. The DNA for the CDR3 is TGTGCCAGCAGTTACGATTTATTTTCCGGTGGCTACACCTTC.

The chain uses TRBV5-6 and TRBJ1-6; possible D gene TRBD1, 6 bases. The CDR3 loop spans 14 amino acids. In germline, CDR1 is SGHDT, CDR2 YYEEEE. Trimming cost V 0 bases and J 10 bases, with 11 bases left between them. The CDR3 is CASSLVSGESPLHF. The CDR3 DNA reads TGTGCCAGCAGCTTGGTGTCAGGGGAGTCACCCCTCCACTTT.

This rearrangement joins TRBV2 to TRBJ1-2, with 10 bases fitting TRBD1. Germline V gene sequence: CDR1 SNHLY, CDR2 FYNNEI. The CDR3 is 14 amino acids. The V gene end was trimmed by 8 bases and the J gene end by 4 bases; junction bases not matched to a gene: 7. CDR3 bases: TGTGCCAGCTCCCCGAGACAGGGGGCCTATGGCTACACCTTC. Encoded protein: CASSPRQGAYGYTF.

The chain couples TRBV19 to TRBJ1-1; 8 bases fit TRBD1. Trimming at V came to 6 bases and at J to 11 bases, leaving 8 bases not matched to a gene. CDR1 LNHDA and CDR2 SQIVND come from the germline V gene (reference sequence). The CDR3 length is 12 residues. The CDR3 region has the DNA TGTGCCAGTAGATCAGGGGGCACCGGGGCTTTCTTT. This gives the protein CASRSGGTGAFF.

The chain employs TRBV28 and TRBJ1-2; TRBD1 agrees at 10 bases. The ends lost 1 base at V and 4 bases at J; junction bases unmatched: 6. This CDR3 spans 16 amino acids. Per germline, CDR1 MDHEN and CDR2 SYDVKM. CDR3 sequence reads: CASSLSGTGDSYGYTF. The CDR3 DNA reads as TGTGCCAGCAGTTTATCGGGGACAGGGGACTCCTATGGCTACACCTTC.

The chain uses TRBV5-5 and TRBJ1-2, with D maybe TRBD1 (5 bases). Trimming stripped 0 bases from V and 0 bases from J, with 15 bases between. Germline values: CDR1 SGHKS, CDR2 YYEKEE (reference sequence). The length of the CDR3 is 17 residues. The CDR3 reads CASSLEGRVRSNYGYTF. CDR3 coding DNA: TGTGCCAGCAGCTTGGAGGGCAGGGTACGGTCTAACTATGGCTACACCTTC.

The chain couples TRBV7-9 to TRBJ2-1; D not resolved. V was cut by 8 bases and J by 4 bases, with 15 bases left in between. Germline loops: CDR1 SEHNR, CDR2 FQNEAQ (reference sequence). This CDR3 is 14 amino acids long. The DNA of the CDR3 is TGTGCCAGCGTTCCGCGGCAGAAATACAATGAGCAGTTCTTC. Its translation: CASVPRQKYNEQFF.

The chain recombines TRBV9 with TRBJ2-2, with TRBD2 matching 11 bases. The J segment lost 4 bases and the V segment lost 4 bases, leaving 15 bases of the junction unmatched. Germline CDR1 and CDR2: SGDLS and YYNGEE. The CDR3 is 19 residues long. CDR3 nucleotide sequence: TGTGCCAGCAGCCCCAAACGACTAGCGGGGATCGGGGGCACCGGGGAGCTGTTTTTT. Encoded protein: CASSPKRLAGIGGTGELFF.

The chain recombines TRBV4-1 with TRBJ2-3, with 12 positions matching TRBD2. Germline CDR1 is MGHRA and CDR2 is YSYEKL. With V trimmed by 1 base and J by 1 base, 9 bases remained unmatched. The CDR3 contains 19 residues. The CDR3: CASSQGAAGTSGRTDTQYF. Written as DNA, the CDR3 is TGCGCCAGCAGCCAAGGGGCTGCCGGGACTAGCGGGCGCACAGATACGCAGTATTTT.

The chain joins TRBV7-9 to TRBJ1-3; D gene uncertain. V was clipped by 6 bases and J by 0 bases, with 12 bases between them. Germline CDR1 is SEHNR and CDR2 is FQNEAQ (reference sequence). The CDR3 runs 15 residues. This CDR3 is CASRQALSSGNTIYF. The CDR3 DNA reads TGTGCCAGCAGGCAGGCCCTCAGCTCTGGAAACACCATATATTTT.

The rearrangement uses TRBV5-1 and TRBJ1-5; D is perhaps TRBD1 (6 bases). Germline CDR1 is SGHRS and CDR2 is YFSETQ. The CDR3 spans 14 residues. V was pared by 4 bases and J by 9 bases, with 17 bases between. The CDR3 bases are TGCGCCAGCAGCCCCGGGACAACACAGGGGCCCCAGCATTTT. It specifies CASSPGTTQGPQHF.

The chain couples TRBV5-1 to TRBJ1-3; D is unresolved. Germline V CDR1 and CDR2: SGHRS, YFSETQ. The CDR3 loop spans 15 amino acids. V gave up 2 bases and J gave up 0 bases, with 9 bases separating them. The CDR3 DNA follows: TGCGCCAGCAGCTTAACAGCCGCCTCTGGAAACACCATATATTTT. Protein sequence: CASSLTAASGNTIYF.

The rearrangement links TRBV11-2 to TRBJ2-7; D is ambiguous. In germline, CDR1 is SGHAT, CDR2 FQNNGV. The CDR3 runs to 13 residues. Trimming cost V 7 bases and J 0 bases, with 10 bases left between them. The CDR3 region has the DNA TGTGCCAGCACCTACCCCGACTCCTACGAGCAGTACTTC. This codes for CASTYPDSYEQYF.

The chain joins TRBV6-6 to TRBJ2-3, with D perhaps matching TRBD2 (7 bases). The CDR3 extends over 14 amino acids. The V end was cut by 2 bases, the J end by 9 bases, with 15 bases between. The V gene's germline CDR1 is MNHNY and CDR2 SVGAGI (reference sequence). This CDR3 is CASSYGGAQNTQYF. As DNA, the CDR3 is TGTGCCAGCAGTTACGGGGGGGCACAGAACACGCAGTATTTT.

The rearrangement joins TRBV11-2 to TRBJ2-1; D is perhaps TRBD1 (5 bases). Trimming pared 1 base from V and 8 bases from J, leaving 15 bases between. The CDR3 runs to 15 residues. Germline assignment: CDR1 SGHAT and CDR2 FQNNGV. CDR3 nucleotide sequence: TGTGCCAGCAGCTTAGTGTCAGGGTTGGTGGATGAGCAGTTCTTC. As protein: CASSLVSGLVDEQFF.

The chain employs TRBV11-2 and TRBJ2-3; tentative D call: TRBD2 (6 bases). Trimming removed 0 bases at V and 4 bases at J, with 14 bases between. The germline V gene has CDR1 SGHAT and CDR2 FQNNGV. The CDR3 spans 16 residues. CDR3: CASSLEVWEAADTQYF. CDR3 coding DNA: TGTGCCAGCAGCTTAGAAGTGTGGGAGGCCGCAGATACGCAGTATTTT.

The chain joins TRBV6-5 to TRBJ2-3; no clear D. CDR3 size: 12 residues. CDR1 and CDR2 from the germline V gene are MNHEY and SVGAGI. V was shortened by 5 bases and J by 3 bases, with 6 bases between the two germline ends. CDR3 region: CASSQNTDTQYF. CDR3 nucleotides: TGTGCCAGCAGTCAAAATACAGATACGCAGTATTTT.

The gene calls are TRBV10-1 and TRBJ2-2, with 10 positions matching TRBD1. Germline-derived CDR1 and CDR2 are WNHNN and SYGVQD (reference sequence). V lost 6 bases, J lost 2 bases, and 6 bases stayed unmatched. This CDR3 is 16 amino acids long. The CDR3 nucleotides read TGCGCCAGCAGCCACGACAGGGGGCGAAACACCGGGGAGCTGTTTTTT. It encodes CASSHDRGRNTGELFF.

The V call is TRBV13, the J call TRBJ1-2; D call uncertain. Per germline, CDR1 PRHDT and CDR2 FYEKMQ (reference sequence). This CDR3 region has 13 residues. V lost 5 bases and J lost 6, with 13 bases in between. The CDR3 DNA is TGTGCCAGCAGCCCCTTGCCGGAGGATGGCTACACCTTC. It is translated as CASSPLPEDGYTF.

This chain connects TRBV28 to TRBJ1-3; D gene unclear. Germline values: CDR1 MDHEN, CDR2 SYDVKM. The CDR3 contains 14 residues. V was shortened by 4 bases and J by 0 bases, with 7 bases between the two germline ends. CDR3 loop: CASSSQSSGNTIYF. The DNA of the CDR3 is TGTGCCAGCAGTTCACAGAGCTCTGGAAACACCATATATTTT.

CDR3 nucleotide sequence: TGTGCCAGCAGCCCCCGGACTATCCAAAGCACAGATACGCAGTATTTT. Translating gives CASSPRTIQSTDTQYF. The chain carries TRBV9 and TRBJ2-3; D perhaps matches TRBD2 (6 bases). Looked up from germline, CDR1 is SGDLS and CDR2 is YYNGEE. The length of the CDR3 is 16 residues. Trimming removed 4 bases at V and 0 bases at J, with 15 bases between.

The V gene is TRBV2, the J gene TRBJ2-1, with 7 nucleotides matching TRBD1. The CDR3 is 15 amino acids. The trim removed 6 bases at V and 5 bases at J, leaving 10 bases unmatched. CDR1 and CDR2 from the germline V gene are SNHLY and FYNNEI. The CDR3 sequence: CASRGQRDSHNEQFF. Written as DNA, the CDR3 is TGTGCCAGCAGGGGTCAACGGGACAGCCACAATGAGCAGTTCTTC.

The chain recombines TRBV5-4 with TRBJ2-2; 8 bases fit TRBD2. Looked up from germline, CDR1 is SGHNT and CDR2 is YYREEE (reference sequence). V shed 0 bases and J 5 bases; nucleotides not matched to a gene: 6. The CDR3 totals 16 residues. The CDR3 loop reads CASSLASGGRTGELFF. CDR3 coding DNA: TGTGCCAGCAGCTTGGCGTCGGGGGGGCGGACCGGGGAGCTGTTTTTT.